Listed below are T cell receptor beta chains from one sample, sequenced in a study of OX40 agonist ivuxolimab in advanced cancers. Assay used: immunoSEQ multiplex PCR; TCRdb lists only in-frame clones, some missing. The sample carries some 77,000 clones, roughly nine tenths recorded once. The material was CD4+ or CD8+ T cells sorted from blood, obtained in a trial of the OX40 agonist ivuxolimab. All receptors derive from an adult with an advanced solid tumor such as melanoma, head and neck, liver or kidney cancer. Both conserved end residues are part of each CDR3. A clone size is listed for some rows: how often the clone was seen (once, few, many), or a class if it is expanded.

j_call,v_call,clone_size,cdr3_aa
TRBJ1-2,TRBV27,NA,CASSFQGQAPYGYTF
TRBJ2-1,TRBV7-9,NA,CASSLRGVQSSYNEQFF
TRBJ2-7,TRBV29-1,once,CSVGATSYEQYF
TRBJ1-5,TRBV5-4,NA,CASRADRGQPQHF
TRBJ2-2,TRBV5-1,NA,CASSRGFTGELFF
TRBJ1-4,TRBV2,NA,CASRKGETDEKLFF
TRBJ1-3,TRBV6-5,NA,CASSRDGAGNTIYF
TRBJ2-3,TRBV11-2,NA,CASSLGYGRYWYF
TRBJ2-6,TRBV9,few,CASSSRRADSGANVLTF
TRBJ2-3,TRBV28,NA,CASSTPASGSYDTQYF
TRBJ2-5,TRBV2,NA,CASSERLQETQYF
TRBJ2-1,TRBV2,NA,CASSVPPHEQFF
TRBJ2-1,TRBV15,NA,CATSRVGSYNEQFF
TRBJ2-1,TRBV2,once,CASSEEGRSSYNEQFF
TRBJ1-6,TRBV4-3,NA,CASSQDYSHESPLHF
TRBJ1-1,TRBV7-2,NA,CASSRRTGQINTEAFF
TRBJ2-1,TRBV28,NA,CASRLNGNEQFF
TRBJ2-5,TRBV19,NA,CASSMGQQETQYF
TRBJ1-3,TRBV27,NA,CASSRQGGSGNTIYF
TRBJ1-5,TRBV27,NA,CASSTRRGLVSNQPQHF
TRBJ2-1,TRBV28,NA,CASSLLGTGGYNEQFF
TRBJ1-5,TRBV7-2,NA,CASSITPDQPQHF
TRBJ2-4,TRBV9,NA,CASSASGGNIQYF
TRBJ1-5,TRBV6-6,once,CASSYMGSNQPQHF
TRBJ1-5,TRBV19,few,CASRRTGGRGQPQHF
TRBJ2-1,TRBV19,NA,CASSASGRSRSGDNEQFF
TRBJ2-3,TRBV6-4,NA,CASSQLAGVADTQYF
TRBJ2-2,TRBV5-1,NA,CASSFRAGDNTGELFF
TRBJ2-3,TRBV29-1,NA,CSVAGHGLAGGSTDTQYF
TRBJ2-5,TRBV4-2,NA,CASSQDWGTQYF
TRBJ2-1,TRBV18,NA,CASSFTSGSGYNEQFF